This T cell receptor beta chain is from a study of control samples from healthy donors and cancer patients. CDR1 is KGHSH and CDR2 is LQKENI in the germline V gene. V was cut by 3 bases and J by 1 base, with 9 bases left in between. The CDR3 is made up of 14 amino acids. TCRdb's copy holds only in-frame clones and misses some; the assay was immunoSEQ multiplex PCR. The sample lists about 220,000 clones; about 94% were seen once. This clone was seen only once. The sequence was obtained from a man aged 45-60 years in good health. This chain connects TRBV18 to TRBJ1-1, with D possibly TRBD1 on 5 matching bases. Sequencing was done on a sample of blood. In DNA form, the CDR3 reads TGTGCCAGCTCACCGGAGACAGAGAACACTGAAGCTTTCTTT. It is translated as CASSPETENTEAFF.